The source of this T cell receptor (beta chain) is a study of blood T cell repertoires in COVID-19. Overall study context: Researchers got acute and convalescent COVID-19 samples from the United States, Italy and Spain.

Assay: immunoSEQ multiplex PCR; the TCRdb copy retains only in-frame clones and omits some. The top ten hold 2% to 3% of the sample, which has under 200,000 clones, around 87% seen once. Those enrolled in Seattle joined during active infection and were followed longitudinally afterward. CDR1 is LNHDA, CDR2 SQIVND, per germline (reference sequence). V was pared by 0 bases and J by 3 bases, with 8 bases between. The CDR3 contains 14 residues. The rearrangement joins TRBV19 to TRBJ1-2; D gene uncertain. The sequence derives from an elderly woman with COVID-19, enrolled during active disease. The sequenced sample was peripheral blood. The CDR3 is CASSIDSQYYGYTF. The CDR3 bases are TGTGCCAGTAGTATAGATTCCCAGTACTATGGCTACACCTTC.